Each of the 21 T cell receptor beta chains below was sequenced from the same sample in a study of vaccination and CD4 T cells after COVID-19. No antigen has been assigned to these receptors. Sequence data for DNA of cultured CD4+ T cells were generated by the Oncomine TCR Beta short-read assay. In TCRdb, the PCR reads were re-called with MiXCR into one record per CDR3 protein. The sample has about 12,000 distinct CDR3 sequences; about 50% are singletons. The treatment: roughly nine-day PBMC culture with coronavirus spike peptide pools or control peptides (ViraFEST assay). Sequenced material: CD4+ T cells from blood, cultured in vitro. Every receptor here comes from a human donor who had recovered from COVID-19.

In its sample, this clonotype ranks as medium-sized. V gene TRBV2 combines with J gene TRBJ1-1; no firm D call. With 2 bases removed from V and 10 bases from J, the gap between germline ends came to 11 bases. This CDR3 comprises 12 residues. CDR1 is SNHLY and CDR2 is FYNNEI in the germline V gene. Here the CDR3 reads CASSELSEVAFF. CDR3 sequence (DNA): TGTGCCAGCAGTGAATTGAGTGAAGTAGCTTTCTTT. The variable domain in full, completed from reference TRBV2 and TRBJ1-1, reads EPEVTQTPSHQVTQMGQEVILRCVPISNHLYFYWYRQILGQKVEFLVSFYNNEISEKSEIFDDQFSVERPDGSNFTLKIRSTKLEDSAMYFCASSELSEVAFFGQGTRLTVV.

This rearrangement joins TRBV11-2 to TRBJ2-7; no definite D call. Deletions cut 2 bases from V and 4 bases from J, with 15 bases between. Per germline, CDR1 SGHAT and CDR2 FQNNGV. The length of the CDR3 is 15 residues. The CDR3 here is CASSLSRALGYEQYF. Written as DNA, the CDR3 is TGTGCCAGCAGCTTAAGCCGGGCCCTAGGGTACGAGCAGTACTTC.

This clonotype has just a few counts. This chain links TRBV20-1 with TRBJ2-3, with D perhaps matching TRBD1 (6 bases). The V gene's germline CDR1 is DFQATT and CDR2 SNEGSKA (reference sequence). This CDR3 is built from 12 residues. Trimming shortened V by 8 bases and J by 6 bases, and 15 bases separated the two germline ends. This chain's CDR3 is CSPTPRGDTQYF. As DNA, the CDR3 is TGCAGTCCGACCCCCAGGGGCGATACGCAGTATTTT.

Only a few counts were recorded for this clonotype. The chain's CDR3 is CASRMLGGTEAFF. Written as DNA, the CDR3 is TGTGCCAGTCGAATGCTGGGGGGGACTGAAGCTTTCTTT. The chain couples TRBV18 to TRBJ1-1, with a weak D call TRBD1 (5 bases). Germline V gene data show CDR1 as KGHSH and CDR2 as LQKENI. The CDR3 loop spans 13 amino acids. V was clipped by 9 bases and J by 5 bases, with 16 bases between them.

Comments on this clonotype: One end of the junction fails to match germline, which may point to a read error. The chain couples TRBV6-1 to TRBJ1-5; 7 bases map to TRBD1. This CDR3 contains 16 residues. The germline gives CDR1 MNHNS, CDR2 SASEGT. The CDR3 DNA sequence: TGTGCCAGCAGCGAAGCTTCGACAGGGTTAGGGCAGCCCCAGCATTTT. Its translation is CASSEASTGLGQPQHF.

The rearrangement links TRBV2 to TRBJ2-3; 16 nucleotides align to TRBD2. Germline V gene sequence: CDR1 SNHLY, CDR2 FYNNEI. This CDR3 has 18 residues. Unmatched junction bases numbered 9, after V lost 4 bases and J lost 5 bases. In DNA, the CDR3 is TGTGCCAGCAGTGTGTGGGGACTAGCGGGGGGGCCGAGAGATACGCAGTATTTT. Translation gives CASSVWGLAGGPRDTQYF. The full variable domain, completed using reference TRBV2 and TRBJ2-3, is EPEVTQTPSHQVTQMGQEVILRCVPISNHLYFYWYRQILGQKVEFLVSFYNNEISEKSEIFDDQFSVERPDGSNFTLKIRSTKLEDSAMYFCASSVWGLAGGPRDTQYFGPGTRLTVL.

DNA for the CDR3: TGTGCTAGTGGTTTGCCCTCAATTGGGGACAGGGGGACAGATACGCAGTATTTT. It specifies CASGLPSIGDRGTDTQYF. The chain combines TRBV12-5 with TRBJ2-3; TRBD1 agrees at 11 bases. The CDR3 extends over 18 amino acids. Germline CDR1 and CDR2: LGHNT and FRNRAP. After removal of 2 bases from V and 3 bases from J, the junction contained 10 bases not matched to a gene.

The J gene is TRBJ2-3, the V gene TRBV2, with a weak D call TRBD1 (6 bases). V lost 8 bases and J lost 1, with 13 bases in between. This CDR3 is built from 14 residues. Germline assignment: CDR1 SNHLY and CDR2 FYNNEI. The CDR3 DNA reads as TGTGCCAGCTCCAGGGGCGAGGGCACAGATACGCAGTATTTT. Amino acids: CASSRGEGTDTQYF.

In this sample, this clonotype turned up a few times. The gene calls are TRBV7-9 and TRBJ2-5; 9 bases are shared with TRBD1. This CDR3 comprises 15 residues. CDR1 and CDR2 (germline): SEHNR, FQNEAQ (reference sequence). J lost 2 bases, V lost 1 base, and 2 bases had no gene match. The CDR3 DNA is TGTGCCAGCAGCTTAGATGGGACAGGGCAAGAGACCCAGTACTTC. Amino acid sequence: CASSLDGTGQETQYF.

This clonotype ranks as large (0.1 to 1%). The rearrangement uses TRBV18 and TRBJ1-2; TRBD1 agrees at 8 bases. The V gene end was trimmed by 3 bases and the J gene end by 2 bases; junction bases not matched to a gene: 5. Germline CDR1 is KGHSH and CDR2 is LQKENI. The CDR3 is made up of 15 amino acids. DNA for the CDR3: TGTGCCAGCTCACCTAACCCAGGGGGCAACTATGGCTACACCTTC. Translating gives CASSPNPGGNYGYTF.

V gene TRBV5-1 combines with J gene TRBJ1-2, with D unresolved. V lost 2 bases to trimming and J lost 4 bases, with 12 bases between them. The CDR3 is 14 residues long. In germline, CDR1 is SGHRS, CDR2 YFSETQ. The CDR3 DNA reads as TGCGCCAGCAGCTTAAGGGCCGAGGGCTATGGCTACACCTTC. It encodes CASSLRAEGYGYTF.

The chain recombines TRBV5-4 with TRBJ2-3, with TRBD2 matching over 8 bases. CDR3 length equals 17 residues. Germline-derived CDR1 and CDR2 are SGHNT and YYREEE (reference sequence). The J segment lost 2 bases and the V segment lost 0 bases, leaving 8 bases of the junction unmatched. CDR3 protein: CASSLGVIAGLTDTQYF. In nucleotides, the CDR3 is TGTGCCAGCAGCTTGGGGGTGATAGCGGGGCTCACAGATACGCAGTATTTT.

The rearrangement links TRBV5-1 to TRBJ2-7; D is perhaps TRBD1 (6 bases). V shed 4 bases and J shed 2 bases, with 13 bases lying between them. Germline CDR1 and CDR2: SGHRS and YFSETQ. This CDR3 comprises 14 residues. CDR3 amino acids: CASSSGQIPYEQYF. The CDR3 DNA reads TGCGCCAGCAGCAGCGGACAGATTCCCTACGAGCAGTACTTC.

This clonotype was observed a single time. The V and J genes are TRBV30 and TRBJ1-1; D unresolved. Trimming pared 0 bases from V and 1 base from J, leaving 3 bases between. Germline V gene sequence: CDR1 GTSNPN, CDR2 SVGIG (reference sequence). The CDR3 spans 12 residues. The CDR3 is CAWSVTNTEAFF. Here the CDR3 DNA reads TGTGCCTGGAGTGTCACGAACACTGAAGCTTTCTTT.

V and J are TRBV4-1 and TRBJ1-1; D may be TRBD1 (5 bases). Per the germline V gene, CDR1 is MGHRA and CDR2 is YSYEKL. The CDR3 runs 17 residues. V was pared by 2 bases and J by 0 bases, with 16 bases between. The CDR3: CASSQNSTGLLNTEAFF. In DNA form, the CDR3 reads TGCGCCAGCAGCCAAAATTCTACGGGACTTTTGAACACTGAAGCTTTCTTT.

This clonotype came up a few times. CDR3 region: CSASTGGNSPLHF. The CDR3, as DNA: TGCAGTGCCTCAACAGGGGGTAATTCACCCCTCCACTTT. V and J are TRBV20-1 and TRBJ1-6; 8 nucleotides agree with TRBD1. Unmatched junction bases numbered 4, after V lost 6 bases and J lost 6 bases. This CDR3 comprises 13 residues. The germline CDR1 and CDR2 sequences are DFQATT and SNEGSKA (reference sequence).

V usage is TRBV7-9 and J usage is TRBJ1-1; TRBD1 might be the D (6 bases). The CDR3 length is 17 residues. Germline V gene lookup returns CDR1 SEHNR and CDR2 FQNEAQ (reference sequence). Between the trimmed V and J ends, which lost 4 bases and 0 bases, there was a span of 18 bases. The CDR3 nucleotides read TGTGCCAGCAGCTGGGGGGGGGCGGCGGGGCTGAACACTGAAGCTTTCTTT. The encoded protein is CASSWGGAAGLNTEAFF.

This chain links TRBV30 with TRBJ1-6; D not certain. Germline V CDR1 and CDR2: GTSNPN, SVGIG (reference sequence). Trimming removed 2 bases from V and 8 bases from J, with 10 bases in between. This CDR3 spans 13 amino acids. Written as DNA, the CDR3 is TGTGCCTGGAGTCCGGCAAAGGATTCACCCCTCCACTTT. Amino acid sequence: CAWSPAKDSPLHF.

In its sample, this clonotype was seen a few times. The V gene is TRBV25-1, the J gene TRBJ1-2; D not resolved. Per germline, CDR1 MGHDK and CDR2 SYGVNS. The CDR3 sequence is 14 residues long. Trimming removed 3 bases from V and 2 bases from J, with 10 bases in between. As DNA, the CDR3 is TGTGCCAGCAGTGAGCGGGGAGCCAACTATGGCTACACCTTC. Translated, it gives CASSERGANYGYTF.

This chain links TRBV12-3 or TRBV12-4 with TRBJ1-4, with a possible D match to TRBD1 (6 bases). The CDR3 is 14 residues long. The V gene lost 7 bases and the J gene lost 7 bases, with 16 bases spanning the gap. Here the CDR3 DNA reads TGTGCCAGCAAGTTACAGGGACCCATTGAAAAACTGTTTTTT. Translated, it gives CASKLQGPIEKLFF.

The V gene is TRBV20-1, the J gene TRBJ1-6; a weak D match, TRBD1 (5 bases). The length of the CDR3 is 15 residues. The germline CDR1 and CDR2 sequences are DFQATT and SNEGSKA (reference sequence). The germline V and J ends were trimmed by 2 bases and 9 bases, with 17 bases remaining between them. The CDR3: CSARKQGAWVSPLHF. The CDR3 DNA reads as TGCAGTGCTAGAAAACAAGGGGCCTGGGTTTCACCCCTCCACTTT.